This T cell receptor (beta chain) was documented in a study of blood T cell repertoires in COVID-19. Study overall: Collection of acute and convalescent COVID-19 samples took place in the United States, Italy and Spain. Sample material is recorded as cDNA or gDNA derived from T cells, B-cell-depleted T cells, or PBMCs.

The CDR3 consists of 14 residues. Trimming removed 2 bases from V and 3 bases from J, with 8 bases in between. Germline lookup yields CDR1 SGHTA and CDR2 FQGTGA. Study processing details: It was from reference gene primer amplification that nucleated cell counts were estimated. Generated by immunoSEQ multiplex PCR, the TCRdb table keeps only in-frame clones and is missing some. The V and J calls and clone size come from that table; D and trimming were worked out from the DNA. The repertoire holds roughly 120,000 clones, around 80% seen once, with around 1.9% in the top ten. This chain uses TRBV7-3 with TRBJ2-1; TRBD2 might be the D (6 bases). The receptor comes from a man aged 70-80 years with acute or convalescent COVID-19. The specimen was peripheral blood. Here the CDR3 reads CASSLAGYYNEQFF. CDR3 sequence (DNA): TGTGCCAGCAGCTTAGCGGGGTACTACAATGAGCAGTTCTTC.